The 28 T cell receptor beta chains presented below share a single source sample, sequenced in a study of cytomegalovirus exposure and HLA in healthy donors. Assay: immunoSEQ multiplex PCR; the TCRdb copy retains only in-frame clones and omits some. The sample gives around 150,000 clones, around 88% of which show up once; around 8% is in the top ten. The sample was PBMCs. These TCRs come from a woman aged 18-29 years in good health and CMV-seropositive.

V is TRBV9 and J is TRBJ2-3; 9 bases match TRBD2. This CDR3 has 16 amino acids. Germline V gene lookup returns CDR1 SGDLS and CDR2 YYNGEE. Trimming cost V 0 bases and J 2 bases; bases outside gene matches: 4. The CDR3 DNA sequence: TGTGCCAGCAGCGTAGGAGCGGGGGGCAACACAGATACGCAGTATTTT. Translated: CASSVGAGGNTDTQYF.

The CDR3 here is CASTPWTGLGEKLFF. The CDR3 DNA follows: TGTGCCAGCACCCCATGGACAGGGTTGGGCGAAAAACTGTTTTTT. J is TRBJ1-4 and V is TRBV2; 8 positions match TRBD1. The germline CDR1 and CDR2 sequences are SNHLY and FYNNEI. V trimming: 7 bases; J trimming: 8 bases; junction bases outside the gene matches: 12. The CDR3 is 15 residues long.

The gene calls are TRBV18 and TRBJ1-4, with a tentative D call TRBD1 (5 bases). Germline lookup yields CDR1 KGHSH and CDR2 LQKENI. The CDR3 has 17 amino acids. V dropped 6 bases and J dropped 8 bases, with 25 bases sitting between them. CDR3 sequence (DNA): TGTGCCAGCTCGCCATCCTCCGGGACCTCTGGGAGGGAAAAACTGTTTTTT. This encodes CASSPSSGTSGREKLFF.

This clone was detected once. V and J are TRBV19 and TRBJ1-1; the D is unclear. CDR1 and CDR2 (germline): LNHDA, SQIVND (reference sequence). Trimming shortened V by 9 bases and J by 0 bases, and 11 bases separated the two germline ends. This CDR3 is built from 13 residues. The CDR3 DNA is TGTGCCAGCGAAGAGTTCATGAACACTGAAGCTTTCTTT. Translating gives CASEEFMNTEAFF.

This chain joins TRBV7-3 and TRBJ1-2; D is uncertain. The germline V gene encodes CDR1 SGHTA and CDR2 FQGTGA. This CDR3 is 15 amino acids long. Trimming stripped 5 bases from V and 7 bases from J, with 20 bases between. The CDR3 bases are TGTGCCAGCAGCCTACAAGGAGCGGGAAGCGGTGGCTACACCTTC. It translates to CASSLQGAGSGGYTF. The variable domain in full, completed from reference TRBV7-3 and TRBJ1-2, reads GAGVSQTPSNKVTEKGKYVELRCDPISGHTALYWYRQSLGQGPEFLIYFQGTGAADDSGLPNDRFFAVRPEGSVSTLKIQRTERGDSAVYLCASSLQGAGSGGYTFGSGTRLTVV.

V gene TRBV10-3 combines with J gene TRBJ2-5, with TRBD2 matching over 12 bases. Germline V gene lookup returns CDR1 ENHRY and CDR2 SYGVKD. The V and J ends lost 4 bases and 1 base, in that order; junction bases with no gene match: 4. This CDR3 region has 16 residues. The CDR3 sequence is CAISGGLAGIQETQYF. CDR3 coding DNA: TGTGCCATCAGTGGGGGACTAGCGGGTATCCAAGAGACCCAGTACTTC.

In this sample, this clone turned up once. J is TRBJ2-1 and V is TRBV4-2, with 10 bases identical to TRBD2. V was pared by 1 base and J by 0 bases, with 6 bases of the junction left unmatched. The CDR3 spans 18 residues. Germline V lookup: CDR1 LGHNA, CDR2 YNFKEQ. Here the CDR3 DNA reads TGTGCCAGCAGCCAAGGGGCTAGCGGGGGCCTCTCCTACAATGAGCAGTTCTTC. Translating gives CASSQGASGGLSYNEQFF.

The chain couples TRBV4-1 to TRBJ1-6, with 9 nucleotides matching TRBD1. This CDR3 is 17 amino acids long. V was clipped by 4 bases and J by 9 bases; unmatched bases: 13. Germline values: CDR1 MGHRA, CDR2 YSYEKL. The CDR3 DNA is TGCGCCAGCAGCCCACTCCGGGACAGGGATGGTGGTTCACCCCTCCACTTT. It translates to CASSPLRDRDGGSPLHF.

This clone was counted between two and nine times. The rearrangement uses TRBV4-1 and TRBJ1-1; 8 nucleotides match TRBD1. The CDR3 runs 16 residues. V was clipped by 0 bases and J by 9 bases; unmatched bases: 12. From germline, CDR1 is MGHRA and CDR2 YSYEKL. The CDR3 nucleotides are TGCGCCAGCAGCCAAGATTCGGATAGGGCAGGGGGCAAAGCTTTCTTT. Protein: CASSQDSDRAGGKAFF.

The chain combines TRBV29-1 with TRBJ1-2; 7 bases align to TRBD1. Germline trimming cut 6 bases from V and 6 bases from J; bases unmatched to any gene: 13. The CDR3 loop spans 14 amino acids. Germline assignment: CDR1 SQVTM and CDR2 ANQGSEA. CDR3 sequence reads: CSVGTASSLNGYTF. In nucleotides, the CDR3 is TGCAGCGTCGGGACAGCTTCTTCTCTAAATGGCTACACCTTC.

The J gene is TRBJ1-4, the V gene TRBV28; 8 bases are shared with TRBD1. V shed 4 bases and J 6 bases; nucleotides not matched to a gene: 7. Germline CDR1 MDHEN, CDR2 SYDVKM. The CDR3 consists of 15 residues. This CDR3 reads CASSYLGQGDEKLFF. As DNA, the CDR3 is TGTGCCAGCAGTTACCTAGGACAGGGAGATGAAAAACTGTTTTTT.

The V and J genes are TRBV7-2 and TRBJ2-3; perhaps TRBD2 as D (6 bases). Germline V gene sequence: CDR1 SGHTA, CDR2 FQGNSA. The V and J ends lost 3 bases and 6 bases respectively, with 7 bases between them. The CDR3 totals 12 residues. The CDR3 sequence is CASSFAGDTQYF. In DNA form, the CDR3 reads TGTGCCAGCAGCTTTGCGGGGGATACGCAGTATTTT.

The CDR3 DNA reads as TGTGCCAGCAGCTCTCAGGTGAGCAATCAGCCCCAGCATTTT. It encodes CASSSQVSNQPQHF. This chain connects TRBV7-9 to TRBJ1-5; D gene ambiguous. The CDR3 runs to 14 residues. In germline, CDR1 is SEHNR, CDR2 FQNEAQ (reference sequence). Trimming stripped 4 bases from V and 1 base from J, with 8 bases between. The variable domain in full, completed from reference TRBV7-9 and TRBJ1-5, reads DTGVSQNPRHKITKRGQNVTFRCDPISEHNRLYWYRQTLGQGPEFLTYFQNEAQLEKSRLLSDRFSAERPKGSFSTLEIQRTEQGDSAMYLCASSSQVSNQPQHFGDGTRLSIL.

The chain recombines TRBV2 with TRBJ2-5; possibly TRBD2 for D (6 bases). The length of the CDR3 is 14 residues. V lost 1 base and J lost 7, with 13 bases in between. In germline, CDR1 is SNHLY, CDR2 FYNNEI. The CDR3 sequence is CASSEGLGGGTQYF. For the CDR3, the DNA is TGTGCCAGCAGTGAAGGACTAGGTGGGGGGACCCAGTACTTC.

This clone was seen more than once but under ten times. The chain combines TRBV6-1 with TRBJ1-6; 7 bases match TRBD1. Germline loops: CDR1 MNHNS, CDR2 SASEGT. J gave up 7 bases and V 5 bases, and 8 bases lay outside the gene matches. CDR3 length: 15 amino acids. The CDR3 DNA sequence: TGTGCCAGCAGTTTTGACAGGGTATCAAATTCACCCCTCCACTTT. Its translation: CASSFDRVSNSPLHF.

This chain connects TRBV5-4 to TRBJ2-7; 9 bases agree with TRBD1. This CDR3 is 13 amino acids long. J gave up 5 bases and V 7 bases, and 7 bases lay outside the gene matches. Germline V lookup: CDR1 SGHNT, CDR2 YYREEE (reference sequence). The CDR3 DNA is TGTGCCAGCGGACTCACAGGGGGCGACGAGCAGTACTTC. Its translation is CASGLTGGDEQYF.

The chain is built from TRBV29-1 and TRBJ1-1; D is unclear. Germline CDR1 SQVTM, CDR2 ANQGSEA. This CDR3 is 13 amino acids long. Deletions cut 4 bases from V and 4 bases from J, with 13 bases between. CDR3 DNA sequence: TGCAGCGTTGTAAGCGTCCCAAGCACTGAAGCTTTCTTT. Amino acids: CSVVSVPSTEAFF.

The chain uses TRBV30 and TRBJ1-6, with a possible D match to TRBD1 (5 bases). V lost 2 bases, J lost 10 bases, and 9 bases lay in between. Germline V gives CDR1 GTSNPN, CDR2 SVGIG (reference sequence). The CDR3 runs to 12 residues. The chain's CDR3 is CAWSPGGSPLHF. The CDR3 region has the DNA TGTGCCTGGAGTCCCGGGGGATCACCCCTCCACTTT.

This clone was seen a handful of times. This chain joins TRBV5-1 and TRBJ2-7, with TRBD1 as a possible D gene (5 bases). V was trimmed by 1 base and J by 3 bases, leaving 8 bases between them. The germline CDR1 and CDR2 sequences are SGHRS and YFSETQ. This CDR3 region has 13 residues. CDR3 DNA: TGCGCCAGCAGCTTGACTACAGGCTACGAGCAGTACTTC. This translates into CASSLTTGYEQYF.

The V call is TRBV27, the J call TRBJ1-4; no definite D call. Germline CDR1 is MNHEY and CDR2 is SMNVEV (reference sequence). This CDR3 has 17 residues. Trimming stripped 2 bases from V and 2 bases from J, with 15 bases between. CDR3 amino acids: CASSLLFGARTNEKLFF. In nucleotides, the CDR3 is TGTGCCAGCAGTTTACTTTTTGGTGCACGGACTAATGAAAAACTGTTTTTT.

The rearrangement uses TRBV4-3 and TRBJ1-3; maybe TRBD1 (5 bases). Germline-derived CDR1 and CDR2 are LGHNA and YSLEER. V dropped 0 bases and J dropped 4 bases, with 10 bases sitting between them. There are 15 residues in the CDR3. The CDR3 loop is CASSQEPGRGNTIYF. The CDR3 DNA sequence: TGCGCCAGCAGCCAAGAACCAGGGAGGGGAAACACCATATATTTT.

The CDR3: CASSSTGIGKNTEAFF. The DNA for the CDR3 is TGTGCCAGCAGCTCCACAGGGATCGGAAAGAACACTGAAGCTTTCTTT. The chain has TRBV7-9 and TRBJ1-1; a possible D gene is TRBD1 (6 bases). Trimming took off 4 bases at V and 1 base at J, with 16 bases between the two ends. The CDR3 has 16 residues. Germline CDR1 SEHNR, CDR2 FQNEAQ (reference sequence).

This chain connects TRBV30 to TRBJ1-6, with D possibly TRBD1 on 5 matching bases. The V gene's germline CDR1 is GTSNPN and CDR2 SVGIG (reference sequence). The V end lost 4 bases, the J end lost 6 bases, and 10 bases lay between the germline ends. This CDR3 spans 13 amino acids. The CDR3 spells CAWKGSPNSPLHF. For the CDR3, the DNA is TGTGCCTGGAAGGGGTCTCCTAATTCACCCCTCCACTTT.

This chain links TRBV5-1 with TRBJ2-2; a weak D match, TRBD1 (6 bases). This CDR3 comprises 14 residues. Germline CDR1 reads SGHRS; CDR2 reads YFSETQ. The V gene lost 1 base and the J gene lost 7 bases, with 11 bases spanning the gap. The CDR3 loop reads CASSLHGGGGELFF. CDR3 DNA: TGCGCCAGCAGCTTGCATGGGGGCGGCGGGGAGCTGTTTTTT.

To note about this clone: At one of its ends the junction is not consistent with the germline gene, which may arise from a read error. The rearrangement uses TRBV7-7 and TRBJ1-6, with D tentatively TRBD1 (5 bases). The CDR3 consists of 14 residues. In germline, CDR1 is SSHAT, CDR2 FNYEAQ (reference sequence). The CDR3 region has the DNA TGTGCTAGCAGCTTTAAAGGGGTCGACTCACCCCTCCACTTT. Translated: CASSFKGVDSPLHF.

This clone was observed a handful of times. The CDR3 nucleotides are TGTGCCAGCAGCTTAGCCCGCCCGGCTAGCGGGGGGGCCAGGGAGCAGTTCTTC. Translating gives CASSLARPASGGAREQFF. V and J are TRBV7-9 and TRBJ2-1; 12 bases map to TRBD2. Germline V gives CDR1 SEHNR, CDR2 FQNEAQ (reference sequence). The CDR3 has 18 residues. Trimming cost V 0 bases and J 10 bases; bases outside gene matches: 13.

The V call is TRBV5-1, the J call TRBJ2-1, with 9 bases matching TRBD1. Germline-derived CDR1 and CDR2 are SGHRS and YFSETQ. The CDR3 runs to 15 residues. Trimming took 4 bases from V and 2 from J; bases not matched to a gene: 4. The CDR3 spells CASSRGQGAYNEQFF. CDR3 in DNA: TGCGCCAGCAGCCGGGGACAGGGTGCCTACAATGAGCAGTTCTTC.

This chain uses TRBV11-2 with TRBJ2-1; 8 bases line up with TRBD2. The CDR3 has 15 residues. Germline V CDR1 and CDR2: SGHAT, FQNNGV. V shed 5 bases and J 8 bases; nucleotides not matched to a gene: 11. The DNA for the CDR3 is TGTGCCAGCAGCCCTAGAGCGGGGGCAGGGGATGAGCAGTTCTTC. This codes for CASSPRAGAGDEQFF.